The source of this T cell receptor beta chain is a study of PD-L1 blockade in urothelial cancer. Study details: Most of the 29 patients were men who had bladder-origin urothelial cancer.

CDR3 length: 13 residues. Germline values: CDR1 MGHDK, CDR2 SYGVNS. V was shortened by 6 bases and J by 7 bases, with 13 bases between the two germline ends. Overall study findings and caveats: TCR clonality was measured in pretreatment peripheral blood. Clonality below the median predicted better survival.

A note on this clone: Antigen specificity is unknown.

The sample's time point: pretreatment peripheral blood. Spiked synthetic TCR analogs estimated absolute template abundance per PCR. Assay used: immunoSEQ multiplex PCR; TCRdb lists only in-frame clones, some missing. The sample includes 40,000 to 60,000 clones, around 80% of them seen just once. This material consisted of PBMCs, taken around atezolizumab (anti-PD-L1) treatment. The chain combines TRBV25-1 with TRBJ1-5, with D possibly being TRBD1 (6 bases). This sequence was found in a man between 65 and 79 years old with urothelial cancer. This chain's CDR3 is CASRGGAYQPQHF. The CDR3 coding sequence is TGTGCCAGCAGGGGGGGGGCTTACCAGCCCCAGCATTTT.